The rows below give T cell receptor beta chains drawn from one sample of a study of CD8+ T cells in alopecia areata. Clones were sequenced by immunoSEQ multiplex PCR, and TCRdb holds only the in-frame ones, with some missing. The table records about 150,000 clones, around 47% of them present only once. Sequencing was performed on CD4+ T cells sorted from blood. The receptors originated from a human donor with alopecia areata. The conserved cysteine and the conserved F or W are not part of the CDR3 here. The D gene is left open where the match is weak.

v_call: TRBV4-1
d_call: -
cdr3_aa: ASSQEGFGYT

v_call: TRBV6-5
d_call: -
cdr3_aa: ASRSNTEAF

v_call: TRBV5-1
d_call: -
cdr3_aa: ASRVQGSYEQY

v_call: TRBV28
d_call: TRBD2
cdr3_aa: ASSSGTRFGEQY

v_call: TRBV7-3
d_call: -
cdr3_aa: ASSLIFQTQNTGELF

v_call: TRBV7-2
d_call: -
cdr3_aa: ASSLRTVADTQY

v_call: TRBV4-1
d_call: -
cdr3_aa: ASADHYNEQF

v_call: TRBV29-1
d_call: -
cdr3_aa: SVEDRPRRHEQF

v_call: TRBV29-1
d_call: -
cdr3_aa: SVGVGSGYGYT

v_call: TRBV19
d_call: TRBD1
cdr3_aa: ASSGLPGQGSEQY

v_call: TRBV5-1
d_call: TRBD2
cdr3_aa: ASSSGLAGKQEVETQY

v_call: TRBV6-5
d_call: TRBD2
cdr3_aa: ASRITSATGELF

v_call: TRBV7-9
d_call: -
cdr3_aa: ASRHRDTGKETQY

v_call: TRBV5-1
d_call: -
cdr3_aa: ASSTTGQPNQPQH

v_call: TRBV6-5
d_call: -
cdr3_aa: ASSYGELGTDTQY

v_call: TRBV19
d_call: TRBD1
cdr3_aa: ASSRQGTQY

v_call: TRBV2
d_call: -
cdr3_aa: ASSDPRANTEAF

v_call: TRBV27
d_call: -
cdr3_aa: ASSRNGDNEQY

v_call: TRBV27
d_call: TRBD1
cdr3_aa: ASSGDRGLGEQY

v_call: TRBV19
d_call: TRBD1
cdr3_aa: ASRFTGTGDDTQY

v_call: TRBV29-1
d_call: -
cdr3_aa: SVATGVDTEAF

v_call: TRBV6-1
d_call: -
cdr3_aa: ASSPPGTATYEQY

v_call: TRBV19
d_call: -
cdr3_aa: ASSFRGENKQF

v_call: TRBV7-2
d_call: TRBD2
cdr3_aa: ASSAPERGGYNSYNEQF

v_call: TRBV14
d_call: -
cdr3_aa: ASSQDISAGQETQY

v_call: TRBV6-5
d_call: -
cdr3_aa: ASSYSDTSIPDTQY

v_call: TRBV29-1
d_call: -
cdr3_aa: SVGGAGPYNEQF

v_call: TRBV5-1
d_call: -
cdr3_aa: ASIPGPLYNEQF

v_call: TRBV11-2
d_call: TRBD2
cdr3_aa: ASSFSGSNTGELF

v_call: TRBV4-1
d_call: -
cdr3_aa: ASSQSIRQPQH

v_call: TRBV2
d_call: -
cdr3_aa: ASSAGIVRPYEQY

v_call: TRBV9
d_call: -
cdr3_aa: ASSVGQTMNTEAF

v_call: TRBV4-1
d_call: -
cdr3_aa: ASSLGSINTDTQY

v_call: TRBV19
d_call: TRBD2
cdr3_aa: ASSLIAGVYNEQF

v_call: TRBV30
d_call: -
cdr3_aa: AWRQGLYGYT

v_call: TRBV12-5
d_call: -
cdr3_aa: ASTREGYGYT

v_call: TRBV29-1
d_call: -
cdr3_aa: SVKAYDEQY

v_call: TRBV29-1
d_call: -
cdr3_aa: SVGRGGTDTQY

v_call: TRBV6-4
d_call: -
cdr3_aa: ASSAAGQPYNEQF

v_call: TRBV29-1
d_call: -
cdr3_aa: SVDRQQETQY

v_call: TRBV7-2
d_call: -
cdr3_aa: ASSISGTDTQY

v_call: TRBV6-5
d_call: -
cdr3_aa: ASSYLGAPNEKLF

v_call: TRBV29-1
d_call: -
cdr3_aa: SAQSSSGNTIY

v_call: TRBV6-4
d_call: TRBD1
cdr3_aa: ASSGDSGSNQPQH

v_call: TRBV7-9
d_call: -
cdr3_aa: ASSRAVYSYEQY

v_call: TRBV7-8
d_call: -
cdr3_aa: ASSLSSNQPQH

v_call: TRBV5-1
d_call: -
cdr3_aa: ASSLRDFTEAF

v_call: TRBV5-1
d_call: -
cdr3_aa: ASRLRVSSYEQY

v_call: TRBV2
d_call: -
cdr3_aa: ASFTVGNTEAF

v_call: TRBV11-2
d_call: TRBD1
cdr3_aa: ASSLTGTVYYEQY